What follows are 19 T cell receptor beta chains derived from one specimen sequenced in a study of shared clonotypes between healthy human individuals. Produced via immunoSEQ multiplex PCR; TCRdb's table is partial and in-frame only. The table lists 2 million to 2.5 million clones, 95% of them singletons. Input material: naive CD4+ T cells sorted from blood. Described subset: CD45RA+ positively selected. These receptors were collected from a young man in good health.

This chain connects TRBV10-2 to TRBJ1-5; 9 bases match TRBD1. This CDR3 has 16 residues. After removal of 8 bases from V and 3 bases from J, the junction contained 11 bases not matched to a gene. Germline loops: CDR1 WSHSY, CDR2 SAAADI. CDR3 bases: TGCGCCAGCCCCAGAAGGAGACAGGGGGACAATCAGCCCCAGCATTTT. It yields the protein CASPRRRQGDNQPQHF.

The chain links TRBV2 to TRBJ1-6; 8 bases match TRBD1. The CDR3 extends over 14 amino acids. Unmatched junction bases numbered 0, after V lost 5 bases and J lost 3 bases. Germline assignment: CDR1 SNHLY and CDR2 FYNNEI. DNA of the CDR3: TGTGCCAGCAGTACAGGGGGCTATAATTCACCCCTCCACTTT. Residues: CASSTGGYNSPLHF.

V is TRBV10-1 and J is TRBJ2-5; 7 bases are a match to TRBD2. The CDR3 spans 15 residues. CDR1 is WNHNN, CDR2 SYGVQD, per germline (reference sequence). V dropped 3 bases and J dropped 5; count of bases not matched to a gene: 9. CDR3 sequence reads: CASSDRTGGDETQYF. CDR3 coding DNA: TGCGCCAGCAGTGATCGAACGGGGGGTGATGAGACCCAGTACTTC.

This clone was counted once. The V gene is TRBV5-1, the J gene TRBJ2-6; no clear D. The CDR3 totals 16 residues. The V end was cut by 3 bases, the J end by 2 bases, with 12 bases between. Germline V gives CDR1 SGHRS, CDR2 YFSETQ. CDR3 amino acids: CASSSLVGAGANVLTF. Here the CDR3 DNA reads TGCGCCAGCAGCTCCCTTGTGGGTGCTGGGGCCAACGTCCTGACTTTC.

The table lists this clone with a count of one. Other DNA sequences from this sample encode an identical CDR3 as well. The V call is TRBV7-9, the J call TRBJ2-7; D not certain. V lost 5 bases and J lost 1, with 9 bases in between. This CDR3 comprises 13 residues. Germline V CDR1 and CDR2: SEHNR, FQNEAQ (reference sequence). CDR3 amino acids: CASSLIGSYEQYF. CDR3 in DNA: TGTGCCAGCAGCCTCATCGGGTCCTACGAGCAGTACTTC.

This sequence joins TRBV12-2 and TRBJ2-1; the table gives TRBD1 as D, unverified against the DNA. TRBV12-2 corresponds to a pseudogene. The CDR3 contains 16 residues. This CDR3 reads CAGLVGASLRFNEQFF. DNA of the CDR3: TGTGCAGGCCTGGTGGGGGCCTCCTTAAGGTTCAATGAGCAGTTCTTC.

The gene calls are TRBV6-6 and TRBJ2-5; weak D call: TRBD1 (5 bases). CDR1 is MNHNY, CDR2 SVGAGI, per germline (reference sequence). The germline V and J ends were trimmed by 2 bases and 5 bases, with 12 bases remaining between them. The CDR3 spans 14 residues. CDR3 sequence: CASSYRTGWETQYF. CDR3 nucleotides: TGTGCCAGCAGTTACCGCACAGGTTGGGAGACCCAGTACTTC.

Worth noting for this clone: A read error is likely, as this CDR3 ends without the conserved phenylalanine or tryptophan. The chain employs TRBV6-5 and TRBJ1-1; perhaps TRBD1 as D (6 bases). The V gene lost 6 bases and the J gene lost 1 base, with 9 bases spanning the gap. The CDR3 covers 13 residues. Looked up from germline, CDR1 is MNHEY and CDR2 is SVGAGI. The CDR3 reads CASSLDRNTEAFS. CDR3 nucleotides: TGTGCCAGCAGCCTGGACAGGAACACTGAAGCTTTCTCT.

About this clone itself: The limits of the CDR3 on the DNA are not certain, so only TCRdb's listed CDR3 is given. The CDR3 loop is CASSDFRGGTTEPF. The chain carries TRBV6-1 and TRBJ1-2. The germline CDR1 and CDR2 sequences are MNHNS and SASEGT. The CDR3 region is 14 residues in length, termini included.

About this clone: The sample contains more than one DNA sequence encoding this CDR3. J is TRBJ2-5 and V is TRBV5-1, with 9 bases that match TRBD1. Germline assignment: CDR1 SGHRS and CDR2 YFSETQ. The CDR3 length is 14 residues. Trimming cost V 4 bases and J 5 bases; bases outside gene matches: 6. CDR3 loop: CASSRNRGQETQYF. CDR3 in DNA: TGCGCCAGCAGCCGGAACAGGGGGCAGGAGACCCAGTACTTC.

The J gene is TRBJ1-4, the V gene TRBV7-9; no reliable D call. Trimming shortened V by 0 bases and J by 7 bases, and 9 bases separated the two germline ends. CDR3 length: 14 amino acids. Germline V gene sequence: CDR1 SEHNR, CDR2 FQNEAQ (reference sequence). CDR3 coding DNA: TGTGCCAGCAGCTTAGCGTCAGCAGGTGAAAAACTGTTTTTT. Translating it yields CASSLASAGEKLFF.

This rearrangement joins TRBV30 to TRBJ1-6; D is uncertain. From germline, CDR1 is GTSNPN and CDR2 SVGIG (reference sequence). V lost 4 bases to trimming and J lost 0 bases, with 16 bases between them. There are 17 residues in the CDR3. CDR3 residues: CAWTNMASTSYNSPLHF. DNA for the CDR3: TGTGCCTGGACGAACATGGCCTCGACCTCCTATAATTCACCCCTCCACTTT. The whole variable domain, remainder taken from reference TRBV30 and TRBJ1-6, is SQTIHQWPATLVQPVGSPLSLECTVEGTSNPNLYWYRQAAGRGLQLLFYSVGIGQISSEVPQNLSASRPQDRQFILSSKKLLLSDSGFYLCAWTNMASTSYNSPLHFGNGTRLTVT.

This sequence joins TRBV4-1 and TRBJ1-4, with 7 bases lining up with TRBD1. The CDR3 covers 15 residues. Germline CDR1 reads MGHRA; CDR2 reads YSYEKL. V lost 4 bases and J lost 4; bases outside the gene matches: 6. The CDR3 loop reads CASSPGDRNNEKLFF. As DNA, the CDR3 is TGCGCCAGCAGCCCTGGGGACAGAAATAATGAAAAACTGTTTTTT.

The V call is TRBV2, the J call TRBJ1-3; 9 nucleotides agree with TRBD1. Germline V gene data show CDR1 as SNHLY and CDR2 as FYNNEI. The CDR3 is 16 amino acids. V lost 6 bases, J lost 0 bases, and 6 bases stayed unmatched. DNA of the CDR3: TGTGCCAGCAGGGGGGACAGGGTTGTCTCTGGAAACACCATATATTTT. It is translated as CASRGDRVVSGNTIYF.

The V call is TRBV10-3, the J call TRBJ1-1; D ambiguous. The length of the CDR3 is 14 residues. V shed 6 bases and J shed 0 bases, with 11 bases lying between them. CDR1 is ENHRY and CDR2 is SYGVKD in the germline V gene. The CDR3 DNA reads TGTGCCATCAGAAAGACACTCATGAACACTGAAGCTTTCTTT. The encoded protein is CAIRKTLMNTEAFF.

J is TRBJ1-4 and V is TRBV7-2, with TRBD1 identical over 7 bases. Germline lookup yields CDR1 SGHTA and CDR2 FQGNSA. V shed 5 bases, J shed 7 bases, and the junction held 7 bases outside the gene matches. The CDR3 is 14 residues long. The CDR3 nucleotides read TGTGCCAGCAGCCTGACAGGGTCGGTTGAAAAACTGTTTTTT. It translates to CASSLTGSVEKLFF.

Remarks on this clone: The sample holds other DNA sequences that translate to the same CDR3. J is TRBJ2-1 and V is TRBV5-1, with D possibly matching TRBD1 (7 bases). V lost 5 bases to trimming and J lost 0 bases, with 12 bases between them. The CDR3 covers 15 residues. From germline, CDR1 is SGHRS and CDR2 YFSETQ. CDR3 sequence (DNA): TGCGCCAGCAGTTCAGGGGGGAGCTCCTACAATGAGCAGTTCTTC. Protein: CASSSGGSSYNEQFF.

The chain is built from TRBV6-5 and TRBJ2-3; possibly TRBD1 for D (6 bases). The length of the CDR3 is 15 residues. Trimming cost V 0 bases and J 7 bases, with 14 bases left between them. Germline assignment: CDR1 MNHEY and CDR2 SVGAGI. CDR3 sequence: CASSYSGQGSHTQYF. CDR3 bases: TGTGCCAGCAGTTACTCCGGCCAGGGGTCGCATACGCAGTATTTT.

This chain links TRBV5-6 with TRBJ1-3, with 8 bases matching TRBD1. The ends lost 0 bases at V and 2 bases at J; junction bases unmatched: 4. The CDR3 length is 16 residues. The germline V gene encodes CDR1 SGHDT and CDR2 YYEEEE. CDR3 sequence (DNA): TGTGCCAGCAGCTTGGTGTACAGGGGGACTGGAAACACCATATATTTT. Translated: CASSLVYRGTGNTIYF.